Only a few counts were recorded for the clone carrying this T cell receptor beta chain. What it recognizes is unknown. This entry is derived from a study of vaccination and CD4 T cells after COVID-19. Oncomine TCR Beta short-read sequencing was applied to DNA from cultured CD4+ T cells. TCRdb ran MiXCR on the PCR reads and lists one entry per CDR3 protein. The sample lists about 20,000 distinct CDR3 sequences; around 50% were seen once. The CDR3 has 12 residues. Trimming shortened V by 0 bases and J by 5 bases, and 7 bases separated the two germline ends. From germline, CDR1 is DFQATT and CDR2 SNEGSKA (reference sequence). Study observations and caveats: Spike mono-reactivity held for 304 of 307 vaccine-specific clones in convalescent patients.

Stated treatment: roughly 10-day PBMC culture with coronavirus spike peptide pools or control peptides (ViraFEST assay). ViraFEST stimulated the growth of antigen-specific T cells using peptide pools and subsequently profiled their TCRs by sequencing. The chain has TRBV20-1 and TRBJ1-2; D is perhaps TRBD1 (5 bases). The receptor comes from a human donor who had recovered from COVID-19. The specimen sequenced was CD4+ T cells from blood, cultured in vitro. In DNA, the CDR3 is TGCAGTGCTAGAGAGCCAGGGTATGGCTACACCTTC. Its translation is CSAREPGYGYTF.